Each of the 21 T cell receptor beta chains below was sequenced from the same sample in a study of shared clonotypes between healthy human individuals. Measured with immunoSEQ multiplex PCR; TCRdb has only the in-frame clones, and not every one. The table lists around 2,000,000 clones, roughly 95% of them singletons, with under 0.15% in the top ten. The material sequenced was naive CD4+ T cells sorted from blood. The subset was: CD45RA+ positively selected. These receptors were obtained from a man aged 18 to 29 in good health.

This chain connects TRBV6-1 to TRBJ2-7; possibly TRBD2 for D (6 bases). There are 11 residues in the CDR3. The ends were cut back, 11 bases at V and 0 bases at J, with 8 bases in the middle. Germline V gene sequence: CDR1 MNHNS, CDR2 SASEGT. CDR3 in DNA: TGTGCCGGGGGGACCTCCTACGAGCAGTACTTC. It is translated as CAGGTSYEQYF.

The rearrangement joins TRBV4-3 to TRBJ1-4; TRBD1 is a possible D gene (6 bases). The CDR3 spans 16 residues. V was trimmed by 4 bases and J by 7 bases, leaving 19 bases between them. Germline V gene sequence: CDR1 LGHNA, CDR2 YSLEER. CDR3 in DNA: TGCGCCAGCAGCCCTGATGTGGTCGAGGGGGGTGAAAAACTGTTTTTT. Translated, it gives CASSPDVVEGGEKLFF.

This chain links TRBV2 with TRBJ2-5, with D possibly TRBD1 on 5 matching bases. Germline loops: CDR1 SNHLY, CDR2 FYNNEI. The CDR3 has 14 amino acids. V dropped 4 bases and J dropped 5 bases, with 14 bases sitting between them. CDR3 loop: CASSVYSPGETQYF. As DNA, the CDR3 is TGTGCCAGCAGTGTTTACAGCCCAGGGGAGACCCAGTACTTC.

In this sample, this clone turned up once. The chain uses TRBV18 and TRBJ1-2; a possible D gene is TRBD1 (5 bases). Germline V gene lookup returns CDR1 KGHSH and CDR2 LQKENI. V was pared by 1 base and J by 5 bases, with 20 bases between. The CDR3 runs 17 residues. The CDR3 here is CASSPLVHSTETYGYTF. CDR3 DNA: TGTGCCAGCTCACCACTTGTTCATTCGACAGAGACTTATGGCTACACCTTC.

In regard to this clone: Other DNA sequences in this specimen translate into the identical CDR3. The chain links TRBV18 to TRBJ1-2; no firm D call. Trimming stripped 3 bases from V and 1 base from J, with 6 bases between. Germline V gene data show CDR1 as KGHSH and CDR2 as LQKENI. The CDR3 consists of 13 residues. The CDR3 sequence: CASSPDRNYGYTF. In DNA, the CDR3 is TGTGCCAGCTCACCGGACCGTAACTATGGCTACACCTTC.

The rearrangement uses TRBV18 and TRBJ1-6; the match to TRBD1 covers 7 bases. The germline V gene has CDR1 KGHSH and CDR2 LQKENI. V dropped 2 bases and J dropped 6; count of bases not matched to a gene: 13. CDR3 length: 18 amino acids. The CDR3 region is CASSPELEAGGVNSPLHF. The DNA of the CDR3 is TGTGCCAGCTCACCAGAGCTAGAGGCAGGGGGTGTTAATTCACCCCTCCACTTT.

This chain uses TRBV7-6 with TRBJ1-6; the D is unclear. Looked up from germline, CDR1 is SGHVS and CDR2 is FNYEAQ. CDR3 size: 15 residues. Trimming left V 5 bases short and J 6 bases short, with 14 bases between. CDR3 nucleotide sequence: TGTGCCAGCAGCCTACGGACGGACCCTAATTCACCCCTCCACTTT. As protein: CASSLRTDPNSPLHF.

The chain links TRBV19 to TRBJ2-1; maybe TRBD2 (6 bases). V gave up 5 bases and J gave up 8 bases, with 16 bases separating them. There are 14 residues in the CDR3. Germline-derived CDR1 and CDR2 are LNHDA and SQIVND (reference sequence). The DNA of the CDR3 is TGTGCCAGTAGTTCCGGTGGGGGGAGCGATGAGCAGTTCTTC. Residues: CASSSGGGSDEQFF.

The chain links TRBV5-4 to TRBJ2-3; D gene unclear. The V and J ends lost 4 bases and 2 bases respectively, with 5 bases between them. Germline CDR1 and CDR2: SGHNT and YYREEE (reference sequence). The CDR3 runs 12 residues. The CDR3 region is CASSPATDTQYF. Here the CDR3 DNA reads TGTGCCAGCAGCCCCGCCACAGATACGCAGTATTTT.

The chain combines TRBV5-1 with TRBJ1-3, with a possible D match to TRBD1 (5 bases). Per the germline V gene, CDR1 is SGHRS and CDR2 is YFSETQ. Trimming pared 1 base from V and 0 bases from J, leaving 8 bases between. The CDR3 length is 15 residues. The CDR3 region is CASSLLGTSGNTIYF. The CDR3 region has the DNA TGCGCCAGCAGCTTGCTAGGGACCTCTGGAAACACCATATATTTT.

The CDR3: CALNPTRASRRNTEAFF. The CDR3 DNA is TGTGCCTTAAACCCAACCAGAGCCTCTCGGAGGAACACTGAAGCTTTCTTT. The gene calls are TRBV30 and TRBJ1-1; D gene ambiguous. The CDR3 spans 17 residues. The germline V and J ends were trimmed by 7 bases and 1 base, with 25 bases remaining between them. Germline loops: CDR1 GTSNPN, CDR2 SVGIG (reference sequence).

This chain uses TRBV7-9 with TRBJ1-1, with unresolved D. The germline V gene has CDR1 SEHNR and CDR2 FQNEAQ (reference sequence). The V end was cut by 4 bases, the J end by 2 bases, with 14 bases between. CDR3 length: 15 residues. The CDR3 DNA follows: TGTGCCAGCAGCTCCGTACCTCAGGAAAACACTGAAGCTTTCTTT. It encodes CASSSVPQENTEAFF.

The rearrangement uses TRBV7-8 and TRBJ1-5; D remains ambiguous. This CDR3 has 16 amino acids. Germline V gene sequence: CDR1 SGHVS, CDR2 FQNEAQ. Between the trimmed V and J ends, which lost 3 bases and 7 bases, there was a span of 19 bases. CDR3 region: CASSLVAGEGGQPQHF. The CDR3 nucleotides are TGTGCCAGCAGCTTGGTAGCAGGTGAGGGAGGACAGCCCCAGCATTTT. Supplemented by reference TRBV7-8 and TRBJ1-5, the full variable domain reads GAGVSQSPRYKVAKRGQDVALRCDPISGHVSLFWYQQALGQGPEFLTYFQNEAQLDKSGLPSDRFFAERPEGSVSTLKIQRTQQEDSAVYLCASSLVAGEGGQPQHFGDGTRLSIL.

As concerns this clone: Other DNA sequences in the sample encode the same CDR3. The J gene is TRBJ2-5, the V gene TRBV29-1, with a weak D call TRBD1 (5 bases). CDR1 SQVTM and CDR2 ANQGSEA come from the germline V gene. V lost 2 bases and J lost 2, with 6 bases in between. The CDR3 is made up of 12 amino acids. The CDR3 loop reads CSVERQQETQYF. Here the CDR3 DNA reads TGCAGCGTTGAAAGACAGCAAGAGACCCAGTACTTC. Variable domain in full (rest from reference TRBV29-1 and TRBJ2-5): SAVISQKPSRDICQRGTSLTIQCQVDSQVTMMFWYRQQPGQSLTLIATANQGSEATYESGFVIDKFPISRPNLTFSTLTVSNMSPEDSSIYLCSVERQQETQYFGPGTRLLVL.

The chain links TRBV2 to TRBJ1-1, with no clear D. The germline CDR1 and CDR2 sequences are SNHLY and FYNNEI. The CDR3 length is 10 residues. V was cut by 6 bases and J by 6 bases, with 5 bases left in between. CDR3 sequence reads: CASRTPEAFF. The CDR3 bases are TGTGCCAGCAGAACTCCTGAAGCTTTCTTT.

The chain employs TRBV19 and TRBJ1-3; perhaps TRBD1 as D (5 bases). V gave up 4 bases and J gave up 4 bases, with 11 bases separating them. CDR1 LNHDA and CDR2 SQIVND come from the germline V gene (reference sequence). There are 14 residues in the CDR3. CDR3: CASSTTTAGNTIYF. In DNA form, the CDR3 reads TGTGCCAGTAGTACCACGACAGCAGGAAACACCATATATTTT.

The V gene is TRBV5-4, the J gene TRBJ2-7; TRBD2 matches 7 bases. Losses at the gene ends were 0 bases for V and 0 bases for J; bases not matched to a gene: 6. The CDR3 has 16 amino acids. Germline V lookup: CDR1 SGHNT, CDR2 YYREEE (reference sequence). The CDR3 DNA sequence: TGTGCCAGCAGCTTGGCCTCTAGCGGTTCCTCCTACGAGCAGTACTTC. This encodes CASSLASSGSSYEQYF.

V usage is TRBV5-6 and J usage is TRBJ1-1; D is unresolved. The CDR3 is 14 residues long. Trimming stripped 0 bases from V and 4 bases from J, with 10 bases between. Germline-derived CDR1 and CDR2 are SGHDT and YYEEEE. The CDR3 is CASSLDTLGTEAFF. Here the CDR3 DNA reads TGTGCCAGCAGCTTGGACACCCTAGGCACTGAAGCTTTCTTT.

This clone was counted a single time. The sample holds other DNA sequences that translate to the same CDR3. This rearrangement joins TRBV28 to TRBJ2-4, with D possibly being TRBD2 (5 bases). V was trimmed by 8 bases and J by 0 bases, leaving 5 bases between them. Germline values: CDR1 MDHEN, CDR2 SYDVKM. The CDR3 contains 12 residues. In DNA form, the CDR3 reads TGTGCCAGCCGGGGAGCCAAAAACATTCAGTACTTC. Translating it yields CASRGAKNIQYF.

The chain employs TRBV6-6 and TRBJ1-4; 9 bases map to TRBD1. This CDR3 region has 15 residues. The germline CDR1 and CDR2 sequences are MNHNY and SVGAGI (reference sequence). The J segment lost 5 bases and the V segment lost 6 bases, leaving 7 bases of the junction unmatched. The CDR3 spells CASRTTGGVNEKLFF. The DNA of the CDR3 is TGTGCCAGCAGGACGACAGGGGGTGTGAATGAAAAACTGTTTTTT.

V gene TRBV30 combines with J gene TRBJ1-3, with D possibly being TRBD1 (6 bases). The CDR3 spans 16 residues. V shed 5 bases and J shed 0 bases, with 17 bases lying between them. Looked up from germline, CDR1 is GTSNPN and CDR2 is SVGIG (reference sequence). The CDR3 DNA sequence: TGTGCCTGGGCTACCCTCGGGACACACTCTGGAAACACCATATATTTT. Translating it yields CAWATLGTHSGNTIYF.